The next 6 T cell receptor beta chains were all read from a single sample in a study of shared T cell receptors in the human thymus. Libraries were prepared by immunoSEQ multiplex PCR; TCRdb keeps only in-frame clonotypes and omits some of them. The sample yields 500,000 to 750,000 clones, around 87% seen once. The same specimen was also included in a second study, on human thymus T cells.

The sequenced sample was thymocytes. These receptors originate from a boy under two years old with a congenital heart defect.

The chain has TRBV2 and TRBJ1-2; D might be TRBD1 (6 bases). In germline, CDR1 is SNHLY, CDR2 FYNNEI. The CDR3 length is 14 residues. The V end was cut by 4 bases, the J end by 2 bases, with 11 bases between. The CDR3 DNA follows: TGTGCCAGCAGTGGACAGGAGATAAACTATGGCTACACCTTC. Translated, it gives CASSGQEINYGYTF.

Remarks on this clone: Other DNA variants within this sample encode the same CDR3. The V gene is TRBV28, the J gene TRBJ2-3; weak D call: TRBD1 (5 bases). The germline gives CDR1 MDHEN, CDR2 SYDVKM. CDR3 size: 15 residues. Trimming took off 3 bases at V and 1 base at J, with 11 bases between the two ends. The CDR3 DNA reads TGTGCCAGCAGTTTTGGGCAGGGTGGCACAGATACGCAGTATTTT. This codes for CASSFGQGGTDTQYF.

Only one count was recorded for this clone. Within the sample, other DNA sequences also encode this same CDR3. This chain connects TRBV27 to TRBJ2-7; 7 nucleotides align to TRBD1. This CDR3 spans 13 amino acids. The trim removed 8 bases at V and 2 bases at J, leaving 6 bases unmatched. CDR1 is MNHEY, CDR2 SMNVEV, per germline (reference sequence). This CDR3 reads CASSRDSPYEQYF. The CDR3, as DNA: TGTGCCAGCTCCCGGGACAGCCCCTACGAGCAGTACTTC.

The CDR3 DNA sequence: TGTGCCAGCAGCCAAGATTCGGCGAGCGGGGTTCTGCTCGAGCAGTACTTC. Protein sequence: CASSQDSASGVLLEQYF. The J gene is TRBJ2-7, the V gene TRBV14; 7 bases match TRBD2. The J segment lost 6 bases and the V segment lost 0 bases, leaving 14 bases of the junction unmatched. The CDR3 is made up of 17 amino acids. The germline CDR1 and CDR2 sequences are SGHDN and FVKESK.

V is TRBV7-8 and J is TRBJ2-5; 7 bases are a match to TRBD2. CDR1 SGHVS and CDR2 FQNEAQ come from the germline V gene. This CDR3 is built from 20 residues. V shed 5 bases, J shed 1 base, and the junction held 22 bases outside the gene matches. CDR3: CASSRAALSGLSGIQETQYF. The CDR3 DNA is TGTGCCAGCAGCCGAGCGGCACTCTCGGGACTATCGGGGATCCAAGAGACCCAGTACTTC.

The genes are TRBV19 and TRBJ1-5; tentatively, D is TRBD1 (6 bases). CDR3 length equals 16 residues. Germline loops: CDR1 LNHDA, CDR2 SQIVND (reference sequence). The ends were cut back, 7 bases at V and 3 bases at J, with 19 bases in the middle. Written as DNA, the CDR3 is TGTGCCAGTACCCCCTCCGTGGGACAAACCAATCAGCCCCAGCATTTT. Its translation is CASTPSVGQTNQPQHF.